This entry lists 4 T cell receptor beta chains sequenced from one sample in a study of patients and donors after allogeneic stem cell transplantation. TCRdb ran MiXCR on the RT-PCR reads and lists one entry per CDR3 protein. The sample records over 150,000 distinct CDR3 sequences, 40% to 45% being singletons. Sequenced: blood, either unsorted or a sorted T cell fraction (not recorded which). Receptors were obtained from a human donor who was either an allogeneic HSCT recipient or a stem cell or donor lymphocyte infusion donor (not recorded which). It is not recorded whose cells these are; they may come from a transplant donor.

The chain links TRBV7-6 to TRBJ1-2; D is possibly TRBD1 (5 bases). The CDR3 spans 14 residues. The V end was cut by 0 bases, the J end by 7 bases, with 12 bases between. Germline-derived CDR1 and CDR2 are SGHVS and FNYEAQ. The CDR3 is CASSLARAVGGYTF. The DNA of the CDR3 is TGTGCCAGCAGCTTAGCCAGGGCGGTTGGTGGCTACACCTTC.

The chain has TRBV7-2 and TRBJ1-2; D unclear. V was cut by 5 bases and J by 5 bases, with 15 bases left in between. Per the germline V gene, CDR1 is SGHTA and CDR2 is FQGNSA. The CDR3 sequence is 14 residues long. The CDR3 reads CASSTPGRAYGYTF. CDR3 coding DNA: TGTGCCAGCAGCACCCCGGGAAGGGCGTATGGCTACACCTTC.

J is TRBJ2-5 and V is TRBV7-9; a weak D match, TRBD1 (6 bases). CDR3 length equals 14 residues. Germline V gives CDR1 SEHNR, CDR2 FQNEAQ (reference sequence). Trimming removed 6 bases at V and 4 bases at J, with 15 bases between. The CDR3 spells CASSLDRSGETQYF. DNA for the CDR3: TGTGCCAGCAGTCTTGACAGGAGCGGAGAGACCCAGTACTTC.

V and J are TRBV12-3 or TRBV12-4 and TRBJ2-3; unclear D gene. Trimming left V 3 bases short and J 5 bases short, with 6 bases between. The CDR3 is 12 amino acids. The CDR3 DNA sequence: TGTGCCAGCAGTTTGTGGGGAGATACGCAGTATTTT. Its translation: CASSLWGDTQYF.